The 32 T cell receptor beta chains below come from one sample, sequenced in a study of radiation and T cells in renal cell carcinoma. Profiling relied on immunoSEQ multiplex PCR, and the TCRdb table lists in-frame clones only, not all of them. There are 150,000 or so clones in the sample; less than 90% occur only once, and about 4.3% lies in the top ten. Time point reported: baseline pretreatment blood. Treatment reported: 15 Gy SBRT to primary tumor, nephrectomy 4 weeks later. This sample comprised blood, obtained from a patient whose treatment included radiotherapy and nephrectomy. All receptors derive from a woman in her 70s with renal cell carcinoma.

This clone was seen once. The chain combines TRBV5-6 with TRBJ2-3; the D gene is possibly TRBD1 (6 bases). The CDR3 consists of 15 residues. Germline V gives CDR1 SGHDT, CDR2 YYEEEE. V was pared by 3 bases and J by 2 bases, with 13 bases between. DNA of the CDR3: TGTGCCAGCAGCTGGGGCAGGGGCTACACAGATACGCAGTATTTT. The encoded protein is CASSWGRGYTDTQYF.

The gene calls are TRBV28 and TRBJ1-5; D may be TRBD1 (5 bases). V shed 5 bases and J shed 2 bases, with 16 bases lying between them. The CDR3 loop spans 16 amino acids. From germline, CDR1 is MDHEN and CDR2 SYDVKM. CDR3 residues: CASSGEVRARNQPQHF. As DNA, the CDR3 is TGTGCCAGCAGTGGAGAGGTCAGGGCTCGCAATCAGCCCCAGCATTTT.

The DNA of the CDR3 is TGTGCCAGTAGTCCAAAATCAGGGGGCTGCGAGCAGTACTTC. Protein product: CASSPKSGGCEQYF. The genes are TRBV19 and TRBJ2-7; 8 bases match TRBD1. The CDR3 consists of 14 residues. The J segment lost 6 bases and the V segment lost 5 bases, leaving 9 bases of the junction unmatched. Germline V gene lookup returns CDR1 LNHDA and CDR2 SQIVND (reference sequence).

The CDR3 loop is CASSLMGEVYGYTF. CDR3 sequence (DNA): TGTGCCAGTAGCCTTATGGGGGAGGTCTATGGCTACACCTTC. This chain connects TRBV19 to TRBJ1-2; a weak D match, TRBD1 (5 bases). Germline loops: CDR1 LNHDA, CDR2 SQIVND (reference sequence). Trimming pared 6 bases from V and 4 bases from J, leaving 15 bases between. The length of the CDR3 is 14 residues. The whole variable domain, remainder taken from reference TRBV19 and TRBJ1-2, is DGGITQSPKYLFRKEGQNVTLSCEQNLNHDAMYWYRQDPGQGLRLIYYSQIVNDFQKGDIAEGYSVSREKKESFPLTVTSAQKNPTAFYLCASSLMGEVYGYTFGSGTRLTVV.

The chain is built from TRBV28 and TRBJ1-3; TRBD1 aligns across 8 bases. Per germline, CDR1 MDHEN and CDR2 SYDVKM. With 6 bases clipped from V and 4 bases from J, the junction kept 20 bases outside the gene matches. The CDR3 length is 19 residues. In nucleotides, the CDR3 is TGTGCCAGCAGGCGGACAGGGCCCACAAACTTATTTAGGGGAAACACCATATATTTT. Amino acids: CASRRTGPTNLFRGNTIYF.

The table lists this clone with a count of one. The V and J genes are TRBV4-2 and TRBJ2-2; 10 positions match TRBD2. This CDR3 spans 16 amino acids. CDR1 and CDR2 from the germline V gene are LGHNA and YNFKEQ. V was pared by 3 bases and J by 5 bases, with 6 bases of the junction left unmatched. The CDR3 region is CASSHERGGWTGELFF. CDR3 bases: TGTGCCAGCAGCCATGAGCGGGGGGGCTGGACCGGGGAGCTGTTTTTT.

The genes are TRBV7-2 and TRBJ2-7; TRBD1 agrees at 8 bases. The CDR3 sequence is 15 residues long. Unmatched junction bases numbered 8, after V lost 3 bases and J lost 4 bases. Germline V CDR1 and CDR2: SGHTA, FQGNSA. In nucleotides, the CDR3 is TGTGCCAGCAGCTTCACAGGGGGAGGTGGGTACGAGCAGTACTTC. Amino acid sequence: CASSFTGGGGYEQYF.

The chain joins TRBV15 to TRBJ1-1, with D perhaps matching TRBD1 (6 bases). The CDR3 loop spans 12 amino acids. Trimming removed 0 bases at V and 7 bases at J, with 6 bases between. Germline V gene lookup returns CDR1 LNHNV and CDR2 YYDKDF (reference sequence). CDR3 in DNA: TGTGCCACCAGCAGAGACAGGGGTGAAGCTTTCTTT. It yields the protein CATSRDRGEAFF.

The chain combines TRBV6-6 with TRBJ2-1; 8 nucleotides line up with TRBD1. CDR1 is MNHNY, CDR2 SVGAGI, per germline (reference sequence). The CDR3 runs to 15 residues. J gave up 6 bases and V 2 bases, and 6 bases lay outside the gene matches. CDR3 sequence: CASSYVTGGRNEQFF. The CDR3, as DNA: TGTGCCAGCAGTTACGTAACAGGGGGACGCAATGAGCAGTTCTTC.

The chain joins TRBV7-9 to TRBJ1-1, with D maybe TRBD1 (5 bases). The V end lost 6 bases, the J end lost 1 base, and 15 bases lay between the germline ends. This CDR3 region has 15 residues. In germline, CDR1 is SEHNR, CDR2 FQNEAQ (reference sequence). The CDR3 protein is CASRSPGTENTEAFF. The DNA of the CDR3 is TGTGCCAGCAGATCTCCGGGGACGGAGAACACTGAAGCTTTCTTT.

The rearrangement uses TRBV10-3 and TRBJ2-3, with D perhaps matching TRBD1 or TRBD2 (5 bases each). Trimming stripped 6 bases from V and 0 bases from J, with 13 bases between. The CDR3 has 15 residues. Germline CDR1 and CDR2: ENHRY and SYGVKD. The CDR3 sequence: CAIRAGRGSTDTQYF. CDR3 DNA sequence: TGTGCCATCAGGGCAGGGAGAGGGAGCACAGATACGCAGTATTTT.

This clone is a singleton in its sample. V usage is TRBV5-5 and J usage is TRBJ2-5; weak D call: TRBD1 (5 bases). Germline lookup yields CDR1 SGHKS and CDR2 YYEKEE (reference sequence). V was clipped by 0 bases and J by 4 bases, with 10 bases between them. The CDR3 is 14 residues long. The CDR3 nucleotides are TGTGCCAGCAGCTTGGAGGGGCCGGGAGAGACCCAGTACTTC. This sequence encodes CASSLEGPGETQYF.

The V call is TRBV14, the J call TRBJ2-2; D perhaps matches TRBD1 (6 bases). The V gene lost 6 bases and the J gene lost 4 bases, with 15 bases spanning the gap. Per the germline V gene, CDR1 is SGHDN and CDR2 is FVKESK. The CDR3 is made up of 15 amino acids. CDR3 in amino acids: CASSQNRDITGELFF. In DNA, the CDR3 is TGTGCCAGCAGTCAAAACCGGGACATCACCGGGGAGCTGTTTTTT.

The genes are TRBV5-6 and TRBJ2-7; 12 bases match TRBD1. CDR1 SGHDT and CDR2 YYEEEE come from the germline V gene. V was pared by 1 base and J by 3 bases, with 14 bases of the junction left unmatched. CDR3 length: 19 residues. The CDR3 spells CASSLRAGQGANGDYEQYF. DNA of the CDR3: TGTGCCAGCAGCTTGAGGGCGGGACAGGGGGCCAATGGGGACTACGAGCAGTACTTC.

The genes are TRBV7-2 and TRBJ2-2; the match to TRBD2 covers 15 bases. The CDR3 consists of 16 residues. J lost 6 bases, V lost 8 bases, and 7 bases had no gene match. Germline assignment: CDR1 SGHTA and CDR2 FQGNSA. DNA of the CDR3: TGTGCCAGCGCCTCAAGGACTAGCGGGGGGGCCGGGGAGCTGTTTTTT. Translated: CASASRTSGGAGELFF.

In DNA form, the CDR3 reads TGTGCCTGGAGGTTAGGGTCCGGAAACACCATATATTTT. Its protein is CAWRLGSGNTIYF. J is TRBJ1-3 and V is TRBV30, with D unclear. The CDR3 is 13 amino acids. The V and J ends lost 3 bases and 4 bases respectively, with 10 bases between them. Germline V gives CDR1 GTSNPN, CDR2 SVGIG (reference sequence). Using reference TRBV30 and TRBJ1-3 for the parts outside the CDR3, the full variable domain is SQTIHQWPATLVQPVGSPLSLECTVEGTSNPNLYWYRQAAGRGLQLLFYSVGIGQISSEVPQNLSASRPQDRQFILSSKKLLLSDSGFYLCAWRLGSGNTIYFGEGSWLTVV.

The chain combines TRBV2 with TRBJ1-5, with 11 nucleotides matching TRBD1. CDR3 length: 16 residues. CDR1 SNHLY and CDR2 FYNNEI come from the germline V gene. V shed 6 bases and J 5 bases; nucleotides not matched to a gene: 9. The CDR3 reads CASRVRRTGGDQPQHF. In nucleotides, the CDR3 is TGTGCCAGCAGAGTACGGAGGACAGGGGGCGATCAGCCCCAGCATTTT.

The CDR3 reads CASSLQGEQETQYF. CDR3 nucleotide sequence: TGTGCCAGCAGCTTACAGGGGGAACAAGAGACCCAGTACTTC. V gene TRBV7-6 combines with J gene TRBJ2-5; 7 bases match TRBD1. Trimming removed 2 bases from V and 2 bases from J; junction bases left unmatched: 2. This CDR3 comprises 14 residues. Germline V CDR1 and CDR2: SGHVS, FNYEAQ.

This clone was recorded once. The V and J genes are TRBV7-6 and TRBJ2-7, with 8 bases matching TRBD2. CDR3 length: 15 residues. With 5 bases clipped from V and 0 bases from J, the junction kept 6 bases outside the gene matches. Germline lookup yields CDR1 SGHVS and CDR2 FNYEAQ. The CDR3 DNA reads as TGTGCCAGCAGCATGCGGGGGGCGAGCTCCTACGAGCAGTACTTC. This gives the protein CASSMRGASSYEQYF.

This clone was recorded only once. This chain links TRBV6-5 with TRBJ2-7; TRBD1 aligns across 8 bases. This CDR3 has 15 residues. In germline, CDR1 is MNHEY, CDR2 SVGAGI. V was clipped by 6 bases and J by 5 bases; unmatched bases: 12. This CDR3 reads CASSYARGPGNEQYF. The CDR3 region has the DNA TGTGCCAGCAGCTACGCCAGGGGGCCAGGTAACGAGCAGTACTTC.

Here the CDR3 reads CASRAGTSNTEAFF. As DNA, the CDR3 is TGCGCCAGCAGGGCCGGGACATCGAACACTGAAGCTTTCTTT. The chain employs TRBV5-1 and TRBJ1-1, with D tentatively TRBD1 (6 bases). The CDR3 has 14 amino acids. Trimming removed 5 bases at V and 1 base at J, with 12 bases between. The germline V gene encodes CDR1 SGHRS and CDR2 YFSETQ. Using reference TRBV5-1 and TRBJ1-1 for the parts outside the CDR3, the full variable domain is KAGVTQTPRYLIKTRGQQVTLSCSPISGHRSVSWYQQTPGQGLQFLFEYFSETQRNKGNFPGRFSGRQFSNSRSEMNVSTLELGDSALYLCASRAGTSNTEAFFGQGTRLTVV.

The chain combines TRBV6-1 with TRBJ1-1; no clear D. V gave up 6 bases and J gave up 1 base, with 15 bases separating them. Germline CDR1 MNHNS, CDR2 SASEGT. The CDR3 runs 15 residues. The CDR3 is CASRALRGKNTEAFF. In nucleotides, the CDR3 is TGTGCCAGCAGGGCCCTACGGGGTAAGAACACTGAAGCTTTCTTT.

The V and J genes are TRBV5-1 and TRBJ2-5; 7 nucleotides agree with TRBD1. Germline assignment: CDR1 SGHRS and CDR2 YFSETQ. J lost 3 bases, V lost 1 base, and 15 bases had no gene match. The CDR3 sequence is 18 residues long. The CDR3 coding sequence is TGCGCCAGCAGCTTGAAGCTAACAGTTTTCACAGGGGAAGAGACCCAGTACTTC. Its translation is CASSLKLTVFTGEETQYF.

J is TRBJ2-1 and V is TRBV19; 7 positions match TRBD1. Losses at the gene ends were 6 bases for V and 1 base for J; bases not matched to a gene: 0. The CDR3 covers 13 residues. Per germline, CDR1 LNHDA and CDR2 SQIVND (reference sequence). Here the CDR3 DNA reads TGTGCCAGTAGCAGGGGGTCCTACAATGAGCAGTTCTTC. It encodes CASSRGSYNEQFF.

J is TRBJ2-6 and V is TRBV4-1; TRBD2 matches at 10 bases. The CDR3 runs 18 residues. Losses at the gene ends were 3 bases for V and 4 bases for J; bases not matched to a gene: 9. Germline lookup yields CDR1 MGHRA and CDR2 YSYEKL. The CDR3 DNA reads as TGCGCCAGCAGCCATATTGAAGCGGGGGGGCCCGGGGCCAACGTCCTGACTTTC. Translated: CASSHIEAGGPGANVLTF.

This clone turned up a few times. The chain recombines TRBV2 with TRBJ1-6, with 8 bases that match TRBD1. Losses at the gene ends were 7 bases for V and 6 bases for J; bases not matched to a gene: 8. Germline V gene data show CDR1 as SNHLY and CDR2 as FYNNEI. The CDR3 spans 15 residues. The CDR3 DNA reads TGTGCCAGCACCCCCCGGACAGGGAGTAATTCACCCCTCCACTTT. Its protein product is CASTPRTGSNSPLHF.

This clone was detected only a few times. The chain uses TRBV5-5 and TRBJ1-1, with 11 bases lining up with TRBD1. V was clipped by 0 bases and J by 0 bases; unmatched bases: 10. The germline CDR1 and CDR2 sequences are SGHKS and YYEKEE (reference sequence). The CDR3 spans 19 residues. CDR3 bases: TGTGCCAGCAGCTTGGGGCCGGACAGGGGGCGACTAATGAACACTGAAGCTTTCTTT. It codes for CASSLGPDRGRLMNTEAFF. The variable domain in full, with the rest retrieved from reference TRBV5-5 and TRBJ1-1, is DAGVTQSPTHLIKTRGQQVTLRCSPISGHKSVSWYQQVLGQGPQFIFQYYEKEERGRGNFPDRFSARQFPNYSSELNVNALLLGDSALYLCASSLGPDRGRLMNTEAFFGQGTRLTVV.

The chain has TRBV6-1 and TRBJ1-5, with D tentatively TRBD1 (5 bases). Trimming pared 3 bases from V and 0 bases from J, leaving 9 bases between. Per germline, CDR1 MNHNS and CDR2 SASEGT. This CDR3 contains 15 residues. The CDR3 sequence is CASSDGQNSNQPQHF. CDR3 sequence (DNA): TGTGCCAGCAGTGATGGACAAAATAGCAATCAGCCCCAGCATTTT.

This clone was counted once. The rearrangement uses TRBV21-1 and TRBJ2-4; whether TRBD2, the table's D call, matches the DNA was not checked. TRBV21-1 is labeled a pseudogene. The CDR3 sequence is 9 residues long. The CDR3 bases are TGTGCCAGCAGCGGCGAAACTAGCTTC. This encodes CASSGETSF.

In its sample, this clone was seen once. The genes are TRBV6-5 and TRBJ2-7, with TRBD2 matching 10 bases. The CDR3 loop spans 15 amino acids. Trimming cost V 0 bases and J 3 bases; bases outside gene matches: 2. Germline V gene lookup returns CDR1 MNHEY and CDR2 SVGAGI. This CDR3 reads CASSYSPSGGYEQYF. The CDR3 DNA is TGTGCCAGCAGTTACTCGCCTAGCGGGGGCTACGAGCAGTACTTC.

V usage is TRBV30 and J usage is TRBJ1-6; D gene ambiguous. V dropped 3 bases and J dropped 6 bases, with 9 bases sitting between them. The CDR3 covers 13 residues. The V gene's germline CDR1 is GTSNPN and CDR2 SVGIG (reference sequence). CDR3 DNA sequence: TGTGCCTGGAGAAGTTGGGTTAATTCACCCCTCCACTTT. This gives the protein CAWRSWVNSPLHF.

This rearrangement joins TRBV6-1 to TRBJ2-2; no firm D call. The germline CDR1 and CDR2 sequences are MNHNS and SASEGT. V was pared by 2 bases and J by 2 bases, with 6 bases between. This CDR3 is 14 amino acids long. DNA of the CDR3: TGTGCCAGCAGTGAACAGTTTAACACCGGGGAGCTGTTTTTT. It is translated as CASSEQFNTGELFF.